This T cell receptor (beta chain) was sequenced during a study of PD-L1 blockade in urothelial cancer. In the study overall: Bladder-origin urothelial cancer in males described most of the 29 patients. Analyses used blood from 3 weeks (second dose) and 6 weeks after treatment start.

Stated time point: pretreatment peripheral blood. Trimming removed 8 bases from V and 6 bases from J; junction bases left unmatched: 4. The CDR3 contains 14 residues. CDR1 and CDR2 (germline): LNHNV, YYDKDF (reference sequence). The assay was immunoSEQ multiplex PCR, and TCRdb's table has in-frame clones only and misses some. The sample contains about 130,000 clones, approximately 84% of which appear only once. The J gene is TRBJ2-2, the V gene TRBV15; TRBD2 agrees at 12 bases. Sequencing was performed on PBMCs, taken around atezolizumab (anti-PD-L1) treatment. This sequence originates from a man aged 45-65 years with urothelial cancer. The CDR3 reads CATETSGSSGELFF. In DNA, the CDR3 is TGTGCCACCGAGACTAGCGGGAGTTCCGGGGAGCTGTTTTTT.